The present T cell receptor beta chain was sequenced within a study of blood T cell repertoires in COVID-19 (dated by TCRdb to about 2020). About the investigation overall: Samples covering the acute and convalescent phases of COVID-19 were provided by collaborators in the United States, Italy and Spain. The dataset comprised deeply sampled blood TCRbeta repertoires from subjects exposed to, actively infected with, or recovered from COVID-19. The repertoires were released in a freely available public database intended as a resource for research on the immune response to SARS-CoV-2. Where HLA class I and class II types were available, the types were taken from metadata supplied by the sample provider, not from assay-based typing. Samples came from the ongoing ImmuneRACE study (first 160 participants) plus 1,254 subjects from 6 global collaborators. A de-identified subject ID, COVID-19 status, age in years and sex were almost always included in the sample metadata. The material from the prospective study consisted of cDNA or gDNA derived from T cells, B-cell-depleted T cells, or PBMCs.

The research as a whole found: The quantity of clinical and demographic metadata differed by source and by participant and was supplied without curation.

In Seattle, one collaborating source enrolled patients while the infection was active and tracked those patients longitudinally over the course of disease. The collaborating institutions used their own protocols to collect whole blood in K2EDTA tubes. For TCRbeta analysis, collaborators shipped samples in one of three forms: frozen whole blood, isolated PBMCs, or DNA extracted from either of those sample types. The CDR3 sequence holds 15 residues, the cysteine and phenylalanine included. The retained sequence is limited to the CDR3, 45 bases, with the frame set at the first base. The junction shows trimming of 8 bases on V and 1 base on J, plus 17 bases between the germline ends. The germline V gene gives CDR1 as MNHEY and CDR2 as SVGAGI. TCRbeta CDR3 regions were amplified from genomic DNA by means of the immunoSEQ Assay, a bias-controlled multiplex PCR. Regarding the original processing steps: The number of nucleated cells in each sample was estimated by amplification of reference gene primers within the assay. To quantify the absolute abundance of each unique TCRbeta CDR3 rearrangement, sequence reads were collapsed and filtered. For each sample, productive Simpson clonality was calculated as the square root of Simpson's diversity index across productive rearrangements. As stored in TCRdb, this immuneACCESS dataset retains in-frame rearrangements with V and J assigned. A fraction of the clones does not appear; measured against another copy, unresolved V genes explain less than half of the discrepancy, and the remainder lacks a known reason. V, J and clone size were drawn from that table, and D and trimming were deduced from the DNA. The sample yields 350,000 or so clones; over 85% were counted once. Together, the top ten hold less than 5% of the sample.

Of note for this clone: Its antigen is unknown. Qualities for individual bases were not recorded, and no much larger clone is one base off.

The clonotype comes from a woman aged 60 to 75 with COVID-19, enrolled during active disease. The specimen sequenced was peripheral blood. This sequence uses TRBV6-5 and TRBJ1-1; the D region possibly corresponds to TRBD1 (6 bases align). At the DNA level, the sequence is TGTGCCAGCTTGAGGGGGTACTCCCAGAACACTGAAGCTTTCTTT. Its protein reads: CASLRGYSQNTEAFF.